One TCR beta chain is described in this entry. The data belong to a study of blood T cell repertoires in COVID-19. The germline gives CDR1 SQVTM, CDR2 ANQGSEA. The V and J ends lost 5 bases and 3 bases respectively, with 13 bases between them. The length of the CDR3 is 14 residues. Profiled with immunoSEQ multiplex PCR; TCRdb holds only in-frame clones, not every one. The table records about 240,000 clones, approximately 90% of them present only once. Sequencing used peripheral blood. The gene calls are TRBV29-1 and TRBJ1-4; D is unclear. The receptor's source is a woman between 35 and 50 years old who had recovered from COVID-19. DNA for the CDR3: TGCAGCGTTCGCGGGCCCCTAGCTAATGAAAAACTGTTTTTT. Protein: CSVRGPLANEKLFF.